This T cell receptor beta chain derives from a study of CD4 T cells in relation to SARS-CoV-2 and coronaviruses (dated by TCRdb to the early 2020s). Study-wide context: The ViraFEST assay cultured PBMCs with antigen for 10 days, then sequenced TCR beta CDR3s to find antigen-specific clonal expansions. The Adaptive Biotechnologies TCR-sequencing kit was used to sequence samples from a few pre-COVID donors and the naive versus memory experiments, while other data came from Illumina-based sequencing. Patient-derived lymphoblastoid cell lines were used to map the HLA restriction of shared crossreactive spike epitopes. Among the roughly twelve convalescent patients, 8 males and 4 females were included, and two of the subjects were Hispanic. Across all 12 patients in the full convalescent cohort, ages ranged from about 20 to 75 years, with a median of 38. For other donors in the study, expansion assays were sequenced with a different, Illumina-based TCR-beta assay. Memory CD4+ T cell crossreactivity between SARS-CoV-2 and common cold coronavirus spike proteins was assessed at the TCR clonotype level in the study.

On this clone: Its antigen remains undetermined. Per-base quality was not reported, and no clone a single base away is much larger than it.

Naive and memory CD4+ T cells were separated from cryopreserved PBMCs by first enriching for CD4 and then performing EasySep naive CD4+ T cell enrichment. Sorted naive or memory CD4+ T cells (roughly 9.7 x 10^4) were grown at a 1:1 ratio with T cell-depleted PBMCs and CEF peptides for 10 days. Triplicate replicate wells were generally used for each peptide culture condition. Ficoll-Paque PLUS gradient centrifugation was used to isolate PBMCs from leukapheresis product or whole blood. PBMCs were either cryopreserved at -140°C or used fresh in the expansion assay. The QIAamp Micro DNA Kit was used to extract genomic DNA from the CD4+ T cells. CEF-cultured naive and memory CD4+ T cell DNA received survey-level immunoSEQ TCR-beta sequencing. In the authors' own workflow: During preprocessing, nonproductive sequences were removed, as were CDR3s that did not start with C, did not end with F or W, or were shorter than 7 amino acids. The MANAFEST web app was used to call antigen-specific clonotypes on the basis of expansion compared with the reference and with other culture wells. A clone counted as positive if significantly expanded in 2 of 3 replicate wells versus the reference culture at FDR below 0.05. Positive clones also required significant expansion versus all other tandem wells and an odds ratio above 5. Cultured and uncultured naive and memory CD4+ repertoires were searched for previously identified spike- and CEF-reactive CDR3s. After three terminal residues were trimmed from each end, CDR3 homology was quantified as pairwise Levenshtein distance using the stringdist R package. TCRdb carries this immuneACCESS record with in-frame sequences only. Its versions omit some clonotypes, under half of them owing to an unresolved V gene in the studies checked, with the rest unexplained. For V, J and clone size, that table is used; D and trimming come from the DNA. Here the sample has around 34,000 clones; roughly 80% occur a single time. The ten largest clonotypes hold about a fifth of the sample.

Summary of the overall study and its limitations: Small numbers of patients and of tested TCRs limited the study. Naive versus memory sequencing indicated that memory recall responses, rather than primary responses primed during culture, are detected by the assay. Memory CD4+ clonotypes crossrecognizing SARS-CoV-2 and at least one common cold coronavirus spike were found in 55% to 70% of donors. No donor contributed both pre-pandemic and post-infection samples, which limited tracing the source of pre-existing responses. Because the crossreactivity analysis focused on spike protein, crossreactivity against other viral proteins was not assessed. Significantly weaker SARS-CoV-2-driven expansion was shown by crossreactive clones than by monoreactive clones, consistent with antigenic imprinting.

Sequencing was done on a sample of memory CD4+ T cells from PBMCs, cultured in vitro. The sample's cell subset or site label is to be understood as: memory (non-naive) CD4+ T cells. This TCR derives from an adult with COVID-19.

The CDR3 protein sequence reads: CASSLSPRWRAVNTEAFF. Read as DNA, the sequence is TGCGCCAGCAGCTTGTCCCCGCGCTGGCGGGCGGTGAACACTGAAGCTTTCTTT. This receptor chain uses TRBV5-1 and TRBJ1-1; no D gene can be assigned with confidence. A distance of 19 bases separates the germline ends of V and J, which lose 1 base and 0 bases respectively. The CDR3 holds 18 amino acids from the cysteine to the phenylalanine. Kept here is only the CDR3 DNA, which spans 54 bases and is read in frame from base 1. CDR1 SGHRS and CDR2 YFSETQ are derived from the germline V gene.